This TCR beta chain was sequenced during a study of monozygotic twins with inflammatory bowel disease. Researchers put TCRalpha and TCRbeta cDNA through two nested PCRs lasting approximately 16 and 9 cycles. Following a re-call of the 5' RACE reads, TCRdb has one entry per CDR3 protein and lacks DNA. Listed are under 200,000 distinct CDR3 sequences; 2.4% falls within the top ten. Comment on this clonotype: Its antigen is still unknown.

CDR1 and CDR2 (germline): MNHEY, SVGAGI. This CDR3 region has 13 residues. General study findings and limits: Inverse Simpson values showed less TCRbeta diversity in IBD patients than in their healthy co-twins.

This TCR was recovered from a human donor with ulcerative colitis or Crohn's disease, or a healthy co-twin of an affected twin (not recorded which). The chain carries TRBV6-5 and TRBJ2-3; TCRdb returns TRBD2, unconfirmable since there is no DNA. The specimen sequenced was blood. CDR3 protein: CASSYSGGYTQYF.